This TCR beta chain comes out of a study of OX40 agonist ivuxolimab in advanced cancers. For the study at large: Ivuxolimab, an agonistic anti-OX40 (CD134) antibody, was given to patients.

Comments on this clone: No antigen is known for it.

Profiling relied on immunoSEQ multiplex PCR, and the TCRdb table lists in-frame clones only, not all of them. The data hold tens of thousands of clones, with about 89% observed a single time. No patient had autoimmune disease or received systemic immunosuppression. Blood samples were obtained at baseline, cycle 4 day 1, and cycle 7 day 1. Study results and limitations: Averaging showed that CD8+ T cells had more expanded clones than CD4+ did.

Germline V gene sequence: CDR1 MNHNY, CDR2 SVGAGI (reference sequence). The CDR3 loop spans 15 amino acids. With V trimmed by 5 bases and J by 5 bases, 7 bases remained unmatched. V is TRBV6-6 and J is TRBJ2-5; 11 nucleotides line up with TRBD1. This clonotype was obtained from an adult with an advanced solid tumor such as melanoma, head and neck, liver or kidney cancer. Sample: CD4+ or CD8+ T cells sorted from blood, taken in a trial of the OX40 agonist ivuxolimab. CDR3 DNA sequence: TGTGCCAGCAGTATGGGACAGGGGGATGGGGAGACCCAGTACTTC. This encodes CASSMGQGDGETQYF.